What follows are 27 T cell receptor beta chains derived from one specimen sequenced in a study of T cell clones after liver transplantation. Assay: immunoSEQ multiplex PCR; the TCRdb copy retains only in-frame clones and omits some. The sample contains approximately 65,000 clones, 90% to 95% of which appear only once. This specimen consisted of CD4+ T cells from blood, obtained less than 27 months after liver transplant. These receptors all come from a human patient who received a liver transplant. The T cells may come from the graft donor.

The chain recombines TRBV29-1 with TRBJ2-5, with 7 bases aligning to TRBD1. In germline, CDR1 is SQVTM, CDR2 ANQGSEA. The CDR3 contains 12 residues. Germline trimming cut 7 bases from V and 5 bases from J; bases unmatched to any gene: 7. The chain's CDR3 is CSAPDRSETQYF. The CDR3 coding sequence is TGCAGCGCGCCGGACAGGAGTGAGACCCAGTACTTC.

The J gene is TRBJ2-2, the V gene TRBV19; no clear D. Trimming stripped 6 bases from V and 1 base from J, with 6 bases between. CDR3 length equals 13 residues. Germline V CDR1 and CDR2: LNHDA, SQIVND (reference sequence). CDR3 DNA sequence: TGTGCCAGTAGGGTGGTGAACACCGGGGAGCTGTTTTTT. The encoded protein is CASRVVNTGELFF.

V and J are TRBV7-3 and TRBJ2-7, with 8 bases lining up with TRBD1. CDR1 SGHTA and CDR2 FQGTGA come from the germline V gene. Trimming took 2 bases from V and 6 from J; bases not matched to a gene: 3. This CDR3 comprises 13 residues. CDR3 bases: TGTGCCAGCAGCTTATTAACAGGGGGCGAGCAGTACTTC. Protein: CASSLLTGGEQYF.

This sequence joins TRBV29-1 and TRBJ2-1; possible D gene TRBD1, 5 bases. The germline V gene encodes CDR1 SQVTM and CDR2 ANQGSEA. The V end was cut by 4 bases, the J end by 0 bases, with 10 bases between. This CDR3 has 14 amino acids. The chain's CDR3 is CSVGQSSSYNEQFF. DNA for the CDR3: TGCAGCGTTGGACAGAGCAGCTCCTACAATGAGCAGTTCTTC.

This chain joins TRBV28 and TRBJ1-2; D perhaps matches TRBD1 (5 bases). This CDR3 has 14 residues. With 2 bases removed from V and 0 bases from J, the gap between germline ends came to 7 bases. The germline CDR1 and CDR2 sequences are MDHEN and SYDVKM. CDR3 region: CASSLGGANYGYTF. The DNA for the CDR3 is TGTGCCAGCAGTTTAGGGGGAGCTAACTATGGCTACACCTTC.

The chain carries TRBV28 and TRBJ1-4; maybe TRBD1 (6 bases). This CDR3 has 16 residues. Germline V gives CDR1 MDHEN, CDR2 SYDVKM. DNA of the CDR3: TGTGAAACGCCGGAGGAAATGGAGGGGGGTAGAGGGAAACTGTTTTTT. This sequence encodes CETPEEMEGGRGKLFF.

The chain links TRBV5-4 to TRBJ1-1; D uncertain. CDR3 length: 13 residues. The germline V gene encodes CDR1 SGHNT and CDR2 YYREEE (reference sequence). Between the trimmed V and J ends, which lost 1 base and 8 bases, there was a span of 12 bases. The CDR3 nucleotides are TGTGCCAGCAGCTTGACTCCTCACGGGGAAGCTTTCTTT. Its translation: CASSLTPHGEAFF.

DNA for the CDR3: TGTGCCAGCAGCTTGTGGGACAGGGGGAATCAGCCCCAGCATTTT. Protein product: CASSLWDRGNQPQHF. The chain has TRBV5-6 and TRBJ1-5, with 11 bases fitting TRBD1. The CDR3 has 15 residues. Germline-derived CDR1 and CDR2 are SGHDT and YYEEEE. V lost 1 base and J lost 4; bases outside the gene matches: 1. The full variable domain, completed using reference TRBV5-6 and TRBJ1-5, is DAGVTQSPTHLIKTRGQQVTLRCSPKSGHDTVSWYQQALGQGPQFIFQYYEEEERQRGNFPDRFSGHQFPNYSSELNVNALLLGDSALYLCASSLWDRGNQPQHFGDGTRLSIL.

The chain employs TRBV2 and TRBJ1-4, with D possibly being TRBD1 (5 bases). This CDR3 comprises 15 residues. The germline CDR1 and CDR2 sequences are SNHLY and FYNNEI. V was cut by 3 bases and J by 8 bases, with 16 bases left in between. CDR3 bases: TGTGCCAGCAGTGACCGGGACCGCGGACGAGAAAAACTGTTTTTT. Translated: CASSDRDRGREKLFF.

CDR3 sequence: CASSADRGHHEQYF. The CDR3 bases are TGTGCCAGCTCAGCAGACAGGGGGCACCACGAGCAGTACTTC. V and J are TRBV18 and TRBJ2-7; 10 bases are shared with TRBD1. Germline loops: CDR1 KGHSH, CDR2 LQKENI. V lost 5 bases, J lost 5 bases, and 6 bases stayed unmatched. CDR3 length equals 14 residues.

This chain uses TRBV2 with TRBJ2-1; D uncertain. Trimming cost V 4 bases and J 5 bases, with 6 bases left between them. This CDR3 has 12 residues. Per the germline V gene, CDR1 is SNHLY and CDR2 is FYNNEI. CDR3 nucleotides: TGTGCCAGCAGTGCCAGAAACAATGAGCAGTTCTTC. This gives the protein CASSARNNEQFF.

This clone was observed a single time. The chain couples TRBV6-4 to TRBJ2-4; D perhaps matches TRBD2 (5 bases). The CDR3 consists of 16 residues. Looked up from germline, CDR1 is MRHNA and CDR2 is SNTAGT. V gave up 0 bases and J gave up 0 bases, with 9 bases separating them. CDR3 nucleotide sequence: TGTGCCAGCAGTGACTCGGGAGAGCTAGCCAAAAACATTCAGTACTTC. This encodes CASSDSGELAKNIQYF.

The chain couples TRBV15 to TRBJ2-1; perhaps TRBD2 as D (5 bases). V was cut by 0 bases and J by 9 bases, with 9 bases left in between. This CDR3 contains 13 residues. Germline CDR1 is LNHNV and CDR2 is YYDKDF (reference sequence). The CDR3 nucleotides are TGTGCCACCAGCAGAGATCCCGGAGGTGAGCAGTTCTTC. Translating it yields CATSRDPGGEQFF.

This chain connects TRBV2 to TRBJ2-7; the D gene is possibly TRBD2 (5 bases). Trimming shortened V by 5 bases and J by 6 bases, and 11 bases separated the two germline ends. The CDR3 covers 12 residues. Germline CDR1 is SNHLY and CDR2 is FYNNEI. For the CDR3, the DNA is TGTGCCAGCAGTAGCAATAGCGTCGAGCAGTACTTC. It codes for CASSSNSVEQYF.

The CDR3 loop reads CASSLEAVGGEKLFF. As DNA, the CDR3 is TGCGCCAGCAGCTTGGAGGCGGTCGGAGGGGAAAAACTGTTTTTT. The rearrangement joins TRBV5-1 to TRBJ1-4, with D hard to call. CDR3 length: 15 residues. The ends were cut back, 0 bases at V and 8 bases at J, with 14 bases in the middle. Germline values: CDR1 SGHRS, CDR2 YFSETQ.

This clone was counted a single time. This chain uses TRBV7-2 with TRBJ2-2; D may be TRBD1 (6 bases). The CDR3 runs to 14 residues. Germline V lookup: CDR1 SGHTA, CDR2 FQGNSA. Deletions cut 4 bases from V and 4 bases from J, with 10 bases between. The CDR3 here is CASSYQQGTGELFF. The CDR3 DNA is TGTGCCAGCAGCTACCAACAGGGCACCGGGGAGCTGTTTTTT.

CDR3 loop: CASSSSDRVGNQPQHF. The CDR3 DNA is TGTGCCAGCAGCTCCTCGGACAGGGTAGGCAATCAGCCCCAGCATTTT. V usage is TRBV7-2 and J usage is TRBJ1-5; TRBD1 aligns across 8 bases. Germline trimming cut 4 bases from V and 2 bases from J; bases unmatched to any gene: 7. Germline V gene sequence: CDR1 SGHTA, CDR2 FQGNSA. The CDR3 runs 16 residues.

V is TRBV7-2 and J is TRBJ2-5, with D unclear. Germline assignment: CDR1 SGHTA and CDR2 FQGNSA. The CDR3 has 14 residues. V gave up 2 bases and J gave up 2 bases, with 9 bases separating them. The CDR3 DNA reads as TGTGCCAGCAGCTTAAGGGCAGGACAAGAGACCCAGTACTTC. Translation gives CASSLRAGQETQYF.

Here the CDR3 reads CASSLGPGGSGNTIYF. In DNA, the CDR3 is TGCGCCAGCAGCTTGGGACCGGGGGGCTCTGGAAACACCATATATTTT. The chain has TRBV5-1 and TRBJ1-3; possible D gene TRBD1, 5 bases. The CDR3 is 16 amino acids. Germline-derived CDR1 and CDR2 are SGHRS and YFSETQ. Between the trimmed V and J ends, which lost 0 bases and 0 bases, there was a span of 10 bases. Filled out from reference TRBV5-1 and TRBJ1-3, the complete variable domain reads KAGVTQTPRYLIKTRGQQVTLSCSPISGHRSVSWYQQTPGQGLQFLFEYFSETQRNKGNFPGRFSGRQFSNSRSEMNVSTLELGDSALYLCASSLGPGGSGNTIYFGEGSWLTVV.

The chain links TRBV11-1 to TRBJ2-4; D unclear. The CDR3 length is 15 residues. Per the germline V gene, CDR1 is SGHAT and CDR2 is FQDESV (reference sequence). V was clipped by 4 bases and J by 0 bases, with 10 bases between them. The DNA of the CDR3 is TGTGCCAGCAGCTCCCCAGGTGAAGCCAAAAACATTCAGTACTTC. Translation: CASSSPGEAKNIQYF.

This chain's CDR3 is CASSVSGNYGYTF. CDR3 DNA sequence: TGTGCCAGCAGCGTATCTGGGAACTATGGCTACACCTTC. The rearrangement links TRBV9 to TRBJ1-2, with D uncertain. Germline loops: CDR1 SGDLS, CDR2 YYNGEE. V dropped 1 base and J dropped 2 bases, with 6 bases sitting between them. The CDR3 length is 13 residues.

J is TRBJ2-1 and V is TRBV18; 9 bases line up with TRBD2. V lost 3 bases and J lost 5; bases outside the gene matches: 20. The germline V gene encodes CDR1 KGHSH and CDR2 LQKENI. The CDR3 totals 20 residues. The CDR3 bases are TGTGCCAGCTCACCCATCAGACTAGCGGCCGGAGGAGGGGTCGACAATGAGCAGTTCTTC. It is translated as CASSPIRLAAGGGVDNEQFF.

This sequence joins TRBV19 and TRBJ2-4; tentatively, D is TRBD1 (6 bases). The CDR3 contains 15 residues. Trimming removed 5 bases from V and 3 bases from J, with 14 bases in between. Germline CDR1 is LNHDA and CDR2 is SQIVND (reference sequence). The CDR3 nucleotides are TGTGCCAGTAGTGGCCTACAGGGTGTCAAAAACATTCAGTACTTC. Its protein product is CASSGLQGVKNIQYF.

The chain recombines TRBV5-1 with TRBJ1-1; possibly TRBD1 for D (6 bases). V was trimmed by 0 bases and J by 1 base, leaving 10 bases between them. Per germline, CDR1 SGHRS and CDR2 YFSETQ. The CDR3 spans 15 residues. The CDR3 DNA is TGCGCCAGCAGCTTGGTAGCAGGGGAGAACACTGAAGCTTTCTTT. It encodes CASSLVAGENTEAFF.

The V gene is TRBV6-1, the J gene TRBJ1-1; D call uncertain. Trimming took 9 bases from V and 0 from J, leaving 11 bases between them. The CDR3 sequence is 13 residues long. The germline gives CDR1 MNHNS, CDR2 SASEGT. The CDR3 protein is CASTPGLNTEAFF. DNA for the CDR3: TGTGCCAGTACACCCGGGTTGAACACTGAAGCTTTCTTT.

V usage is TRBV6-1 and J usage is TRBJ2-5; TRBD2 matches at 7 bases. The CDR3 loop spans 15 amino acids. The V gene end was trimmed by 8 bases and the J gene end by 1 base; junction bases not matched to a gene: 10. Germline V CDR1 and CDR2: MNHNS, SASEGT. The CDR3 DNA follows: TGTGCCAGCGGGCGATCAGCGGGGCCCCAAGAGACCCAGTACTTC. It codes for CASGRSAGPQETQYF.

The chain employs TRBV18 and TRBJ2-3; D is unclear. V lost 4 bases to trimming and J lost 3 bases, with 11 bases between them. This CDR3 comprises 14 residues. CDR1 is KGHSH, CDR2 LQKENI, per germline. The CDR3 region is CASSLNTRTDTQYF. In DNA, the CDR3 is TGTGCCAGCTCACTAAATACAAGAACAGATACGCAGTATTTT.